This T cell receptor (beta chain) is drawn from a study of beta chain features in type 1 diabetes. Across the whole study: Researchers looked at roughly 110 million sorted cells across all samples.

This CDR3 contains 13 residues. V lost 4 bases and J lost 7, with 11 bases in between. Germline CDR1 reads SQVTM; CDR2 reads ANQGSEA. The entirety of the isolated RNA underwent reverse transcription, so expressed TCRB transcripts were sequenced. Only in-frame clones appear in the TCRdb table, and some are missing; sequencing was by immunoSEQ multiplex PCR. Found here are a few hundred thousand clones, about 10% of them singletons; the top ten hold 0.03% to 0.04%. This clone was observed a handful of times. It was via CD45RO/CCR7/CD25/CD127/CD95/CD27 that CD4+ naive, central memory, regulatory and stem cell-like memory cells were sorted.

Sequences were obtained from naive CD4+ T cells from blood. This chain connects TRBV29-1 to TRBJ1-6, with a possible D match to TRBD1 (5 bases). The clonotype originates from a woman between 18 and 30 years old in good health. CDR3 in amino acids: CSVGEPGNSPLHF. The CDR3 DNA reads as TGCAGCGTTGGAGAGCCAGGGAATTCACCCCTCCACTTT.